This TCR beta chain was recovered during a study of shared clonotypes between healthy human individuals (dated by TCRdb to the early 2020s). Some background on the complete study: Two women and a few men aged 18 to 49 years were included in the cohort. For each donor, CD4 naive and CD4 memory were each given three plates, CD8 naive was given two plates, and CD8 memory was given one plate. To estimate repertoire size and how much clonotype sharing occurs between individuals, the study deeply sequenced the blood TCR repertoires of five or six healthy adults. Different laboratories and diverse techniques were used to prepare libraries and sequence TCR repertoires, to increase sequencing depth and limit assay-specific biases. Leukapheresis yielded between about 0.85 and 9 billion PBMCs per donor.

The donors were healthy, HIV-negative adults with no recently reported acute infections or vaccinations. All donors were Caucasian adults living in Nashville, Tennessee, USA. CD4+ T cells were enriched through magnetic negative selection, after which naive cells were positively selected on CD45RA and the remaining negative fraction served as the memory subset. Blood was obtained by leukapheresis, after which PBMCs were separated by Ficoll-Histopaque density gradient centrifugation and cryopreserved in liquid nitrogen vapor phase. Analytical flow cytometry was used to check the purity and quantity of every magnetically sorted T cell population. Genomic DNA was isolated from every sorted fraction and measured by UV absorbance on a Nanodrop 2000c. Study-wide findings and limitations: The small number of donors limited the genetic and exposure-history diversity represented. Compared with non-shared clonotypes, the clonotypes found in all four sorted-subset donors had higher generation probabilities. Incomplete sequencing was indicated by rarefaction of sorted-subset datasets, despite the large sequencing depth. Naive subsets generally had larger estimated clonotype richness than memory subsets. Based on pairwise subsampling, the degree of clonotype sharing among donors was expected to be affected by sequencing depth. Across a handful of donors, around 5% of naive CD4, 3% to 3.5% of naive CD8, approximately 2.5% of memory CD4, and under 0.45% of memory CD8 clonotypes were shared. Sampling was restricted to blood, and TCR repertoires in tissue are likely to differ from TCR repertoires in blood.

V sheds 5 bases and J sheds 5 bases, leaving 7 bases between their ends. For CDR1 and CDR2, the germline V gene lists SGDLS and YYNGEE. The cysteine opens and the phenylalanine closes a CDR3 of 11 amino acids. The entry retains the CDR3 DNA only, 33 bases that are in frame from base 1. Comment on this clone: Its antigen is unknown. Nothing much larger sits one base from this clone, and base qualities are not available.

TCR CDR3 regions were amplified from genomic DNA by multiplex PCR using the deep immunoSEQ assay. Genomic DNA extracted from each cell subset was distributed evenly over all wells of several immunoSEQ 96-well plates, and each plate served as one replicate. Each replicate PCR for sorted subsets received about 200 ng genomic DNA, equal to roughly 29,000 T cell genomes. Purified libraries were measured with a Qubit 3.0 fluorometer, size-checked on a Bioanalyzer 2100, and measured again with the KAPA Library Quantification kit. Every immunoSEQ 96-well plate was sequenced on a separate single-read 150-cycle Illumina NextSeq 550 flow cell. The original pipeline was this. Because the immunoSEQ output held only junctional sequences and lacked quality scores, the filtering could not match the filtering applied to full-length reads. Sequences were annotated with PyIR, a Python wrapper for IgBLAST v1.9, and V/J genes and CDR3 were assigned using IMGT germline references. Reads were removed for weak V/J assignments (E-value above 1e-6), missing CDR3, stop codons, out-of-frame junctions, or ambiguous translated residues. V3J clonotypes were defined as sequences sharing the same inferred V gene, J gene, and CDR3 amino acid sequence. Percentage overlap between repertoires was computed as shared unique clonotypes divided by the size of the smaller repertoire. Three approaches were used to assess repertoire richness: RTK rarefaction, the Chao1 estimator, and Recon v2.1 estimates of unobserved clonotypes. Generation probabilities were computed with OLGA for all TCRbeta clonotypes obtained by the gDNA method from four donors. Here the immuneACCESS table is served through TCRdb, limited to in-frame sequences with V and J called. Missing clones are a known gap in these copies; in checked studies unresolved V genes cover under half, and the rest lacks a known reason. The V and J calls and the clone size are those of that table, but D and trimming were determined from the DNA. This sample is represented by about 730,000 clones; 72% of them were singletons. Under 2% of the sample belongs to the ten largest clones.

Material for sequencing was memory CD4+ T cells sorted from blood. Sample cell subset or site, as interpreted from the label and publication: CD45RA-negative fraction. The sequence derives from a woman in her thirties in good health. The chain couples TRBV9 to TRBJ1-1, and possibly TRBD1, on 5 matching bases. The DNA reads as follows: TGTGCCAGCAGAAGGGGAACTGAAGCTTTCTTT. It is translated as CASRRGTEAFF.